This T cell receptor (beta chain) was recovered during a study of T cell responses to AZD1222 COVID-19 vaccine. Notes on the study in general: The span of vaccine-associated CD4 TCRs extended across spike, with dominance at 160-218 and 743-854. The study identified only six AZD1222 recipients as seropositive at baseline. Among the donors, most were white British and more were female, and clonal diversity was possibly underestimated.

Only in-frame clones appear in the TCRdb table, and some are missing; sequencing was by immunoSEQ multiplex PCR. The data show about 180,000 clones, with 70% to 90% seen just once and approximately 26% held by the top ten. In regard to this clone: The antigen is undetermined.

The CDR3 extends over 11 amino acids. Germline CDR1 and CDR2: MNHEY and SMNVEV (reference sequence). V dropped 5 bases and J dropped 12 bases, with 13 bases sitting between them. The sequencing used peripheral blood, collected 28 days after the second AZD1222 dose. The chain links TRBV27 to TRBJ1-1, with a tentative D call TRBD1 (6 bases). This TCR was recovered from an adult who received the AZD1222 COVID-19 vaccine. DNA for the CDR3: TGTGCCAGCAGTAACAGGGTTAGTACTTTCTTT. It yields the protein CASSNRVSTFF.